This TCR beta chain was identified during a study of T cell changes during pregnancy in multiple sclerosis. Trimming removed 4 bases from V and 4 bases from J; junction bases left unmatched: 13. The CDR3 extends over 17 amino acids. Germline assignment: CDR1 SEHNR and CDR2 FQNEAQ (reference sequence). Sequencing was performed with immunoSEQ multiplex PCR; in TCRdb, only in-frame clones are kept and a portion is missing. The repertoire consists of 90,000 to 120,000 clones, with approximately 90% occurring once and the leading ten covering less than 4%. The TCR originated in a female donor with multiple sclerosis, enrolled in a pregnancy study. The chain is built from TRBV7-9 and TRBJ2-3, with 8 positions matching TRBD1. The specimen comprised peripheral blood, sampled after pregnancy. CDR3 sequence reads: CASSSGLGTGPSDTQYF. The DNA for the CDR3 is TGTGCCAGCAGCTCCGGCCTGGGGACAGGACCTTCAGATACGCAGTATTTT.